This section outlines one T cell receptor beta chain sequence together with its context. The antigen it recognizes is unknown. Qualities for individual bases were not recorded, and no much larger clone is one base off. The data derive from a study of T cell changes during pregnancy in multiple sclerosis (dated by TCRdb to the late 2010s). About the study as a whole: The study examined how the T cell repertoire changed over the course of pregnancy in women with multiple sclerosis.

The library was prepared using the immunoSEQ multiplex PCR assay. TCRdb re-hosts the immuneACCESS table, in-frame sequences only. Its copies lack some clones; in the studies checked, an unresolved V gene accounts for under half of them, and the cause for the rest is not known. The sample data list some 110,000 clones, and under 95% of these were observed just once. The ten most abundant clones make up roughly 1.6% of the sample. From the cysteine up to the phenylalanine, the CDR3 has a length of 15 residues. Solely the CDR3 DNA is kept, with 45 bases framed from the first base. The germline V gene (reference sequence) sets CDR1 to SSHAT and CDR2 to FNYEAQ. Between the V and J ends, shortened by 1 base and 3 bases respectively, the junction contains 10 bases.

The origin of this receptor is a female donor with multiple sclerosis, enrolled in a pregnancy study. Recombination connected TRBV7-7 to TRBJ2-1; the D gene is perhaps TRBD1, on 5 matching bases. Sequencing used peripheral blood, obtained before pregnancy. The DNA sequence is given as TGTGCCAGCAGCTTAGGTGACAGCCACTACAATGAGCAGTTCTTC. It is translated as CASSLGDSHYNEQFF.